This TCR beta chain appears in the sequencing data of a study of blood T cell repertoires in COVID-19 (dated by TCRdb to the early 2020s). Describing the broader study: Collaborator samples came from the United States, Italy and Spain and covered acute and convalescent phases of COVID-19. The samples were drawn from the first 160 participants of the ongoing ImmuneRACE study and from some 1,300 subjects provided by 6 global collaborators. The repertoires were made available in a free public database intended to serve as a resource for research on the immune response to SARS-CoV-2. Where available, HLA class I and class II types were obtained from metadata supplied by the sample provider rather than from assay-based typing. The sample metadata nearly always contained a de-identified subject ID, COVID-19 status, age in years and sex. Deeply sampled blood TCRbeta repertoires from subjects exposed to, actively infected with, or recovered from COVID-19 were included in the dataset. The material from the prospective study consisted of cDNA or gDNA derived from T cells, B-cell-depleted T cells, or PBMCs. Summary of the overall study and its limitations: Clinical and demographic metadata were provided uncurated, with the amount varying by source and participant.

Whole blood was collected in K2EDTA tubes by collaborating institutions according to the institutions' own protocols. For TCRbeta analysis, collaborator samples were shipped as frozen whole blood, as isolated PBMCs, or as DNA extracted from either sample type. V drops 6 bases and J drops 2 bases, leaving 8 bases in between. The germline V gene sets CDR1 to SGHAT and CDR2 to FQNNGV. Reading from cysteine to phenylalanine, the CDR3 counts 13 amino acids. This entry keeps only the CDR3 DNA: 39 bases, framed from base 1. On this clone itself: Its target antigen remains unknown. Base qualities are not at hand, and no much larger clone is one base apart.

TCRbeta CDR3 regions were amplified from genomic DNA by means of the immunoSEQ Assay, a bias-controlled multiplex PCR. The authors' pipeline ran thus. Nucleated cell counts per sample were estimated from amplification of reference gene primers within the assay. To quantify the absolute abundance of each unique TCRbeta CDR3 rearrangement, sequence reads were collapsed and filtered. For each sample, productive Simpson clonality was calculated as the square root of Simpson's diversity index across productive rearrangements. Here the immuneACCESS table is served through TCRdb, limited to in-frame sequences with V and J called. Missing clones are a known gap in these copies; in checked studies unresolved V genes cover under half, and the rest lacks a known reason. That table supplies the V and J calls and clone size; D and trimming were determined from the DNA. The sample yields tens of thousands of clones; about 80% were counted once. The ten largest account for roughly 20% of the sample.

This receptor was obtained from a human donor in a cohort sampled during active COVID-19. Source material: peripheral blood. This sequence uses TRBV11-2 and TRBJ2-1; TRBD2 could be the D gene, as 6 bases match. The CDR3 protein is CASRRTTYNEQFF. The bases read TGTGCCAGCAGAAGGACTACCTACAATGAGCAGTTCTTC.